This TCR beta chain was recovered during a study of T cells expressing NK-cell markers. TCRdb reworked the 5' RACE reads into one entry per CDR3 protein, no DNA. This sample contains hundreds of thousands of distinct CDR3 sequences. The sample comprised blood T cells: a sorted CD56 or NKG2C T cell subset, CD4+ or CD8+ T cells, or bulk PBMC T cells (not recorded which). The TCR comes from a woman aged 18-69 years in good health.

The CDR3 region is CSATGTSGSGLFF. The rearrangement joins TRBV20-1 to TRBJ2-2; TCRdb picks TRBD2, but there is no DNA to check that call. Germline V CDR1 and CDR2: DFQATT, SNEGSKA (reference sequence). This CDR3 is 13 amino acids long.